This entry lists 22 T cell receptor beta chains sequenced from one sample in a study of T cells in localized non-small cell lung cancer. The assay was immunoSEQ multiplex PCR, and TCRdb's table has in-frame clones only and misses some. The profile shows tens of thousands of clones, about 86% of them singletons. Sequenced here: peripheral blood, sampled before any cancer treatment. The receptors originated from a woman aged 40-70 years with stage I lung adenocarcinoma.

This clone has just one count. V gene TRBV30 combines with J gene TRBJ1-6; 8 bases fit TRBD1. Trimming cost V 7 bases and J 3 bases; bases outside gene matches: 8. Germline lookup yields CDR1 GTSNPN and CDR2 SVGIG (reference sequence). CDR3 length: 15 amino acids. The CDR3: CASSGGIDYNSPLHF. The CDR3 nucleotides read TGTGCCTCATCAGGGGGCATCGACTATAATTCACCCCTCCACTTT.

The genes are TRBV9 and TRBJ1-6, with D possibly TRBD1 on 5 matching bases. The V gene lost 2 bases and the J gene lost 0 bases, with 12 bases spanning the gap. This CDR3 contains 17 residues. Germline V CDR1 and CDR2: SGDLS, YYNGEE. CDR3: CASSVRVPHSYNSPLHF. DNA for the CDR3: TGTGCCAGCAGCGTCAGGGTACCACACTCCTATAATTCACCCCTCCACTTT. The whole variable domain, remainder taken from reference TRBV9 and TRBJ1-6, is DSGVTQTPKHLITATGQRVTLRCSPRSGDLSVYWYQQSLDQGLQFLIQYYNGEERAKGNILERFSAQQFPDLHSELNLSSLELGDSALYFCASSVRVPHSYNSPLHFGNGTRLTVT.

The J gene is TRBJ1-5, the V gene TRBV19, with 8 bases identical to TRBD1. The germline V gene encodes CDR1 LNHDA and CDR2 SQIVND (reference sequence). J gave up 4 bases and V 7 bases, and 9 bases lay outside the gene matches. This CDR3 has 15 amino acids. The CDR3 DNA is TGTGCCAGTACCAAGGACAGGGTCGCAAATCAGCCCCAGCATTTT. It codes for CASTKDRVANQPQHF.

This clone was counted a single time. The chain recombines TRBV5-4 with TRBJ1-2; 7 bases fit TRBD1. This CDR3 spans 16 amino acids. V shed 3 bases and J 8 bases; nucleotides not matched to a gene: 16. CDR1 is SGHNT and CDR2 is YYREEE in the germline V gene (reference sequence). The DNA of the CDR3 is TGTGCCAGCAGCTACGACTCAGGGGGACAGTTTCGGGGCTACACCTTC. Protein: CASSYDSGGQFRGYTF.

V gene TRBV19 combines with J gene TRBJ1-6; tentatively, D is TRBD1 (6 bases). CDR3 size: 14 residues. Germline CDR1 reads LNHDA; CDR2 reads SQIVND (reference sequence). Trimming pared 3 bases from V and 7 bases from J, leaving 10 bases between. CDR3 bases: TGTGCCAGTAGTATTCGGGACAAAAATTCACCCCTCCACTTT. The encoded protein is CASSIRDKNSPLHF.

J is TRBJ2-2 and V is TRBV7-3; D not resolved. Per germline, CDR1 SGHTA and CDR2 FQGTGA. Trimming cost V 6 bases and J 0 bases, with 8 bases left between them. The CDR3 is made up of 14 amino acids. Here the CDR3 DNA reads TGTGCCAGCAGGGACGCCGCGAACACCGGGGAGCTGTTTTTT. Encoded protein: CASRDAANTGELFF.

The CDR3 sequence is CASTLNTVGPYGYTF. The CDR3 bases are TGTGCCAGCACCCTAAACACTGTTGGGCCCTATGGCTACACCTTC. The J gene is TRBJ1-2, the V gene TRBV28; D is unclear. Germline CDR1 MDHEN, CDR2 SYDVKM. V lost 7 bases and J lost 4, with 19 bases in between. The CDR3 consists of 15 residues.

This chain uses TRBV2 with TRBJ2-3; 9 bases line up with TRBD2. CDR3 length: 15 residues. The germline V gene has CDR1 SNHLY and CDR2 FYNNEI. The V and J ends lost 2 bases and 2 bases, in that order; junction bases with no gene match: 2. CDR3 sequence reads: CASSERLADTDTQYF. In DNA, the CDR3 is TGTGCCAGCAGTGAACGACTAGCGGACACAGATACGCAGTATTTT.

This clone was found once. The chain couples TRBV29-1 to TRBJ2-1, with D maybe TRBD2 (6 bases). The CDR3 runs 12 residues. Germline values: CDR1 SQVTM, CDR2 ANQGSEA. Between the trimmed V and J ends, which lost 6 bases and 7 bases, there was a span of 13 bases. The CDR3 sequence: CSVFSGLNEQFF. The CDR3 nucleotides are TGCAGCGTATTCAGCGGGCTAAATGAGCAGTTCTTC.

The chain employs TRBV19 and TRBJ2-3; 8 bases are shared with TRBD1. Per germline, CDR1 LNHDA and CDR2 SQIVND (reference sequence). This CDR3 comprises 14 residues. Losses at the gene ends were 3 bases for V and 1 base for J; bases not matched to a gene: 0. In DNA, the CDR3 is TGTGCCAGTAGTATGGGACAGGGCACAGATACGCAGTATTTT. It encodes CASSMGQGTDTQYF.

This clone occurred once. The rearrangement joins TRBV7-9 to TRBJ2-1, with 11 bases fitting TRBD1. Germline assignment: CDR1 SEHNR and CDR2 FQNEAQ (reference sequence). The CDR3 sequence is 15 residues long. V lost 4 bases, J lost 4 bases, and 3 bases stayed unmatched. This chain's CDR3 is CASSSRDRGYNEQFF. Here the CDR3 DNA reads TGTGCCAGCAGCTCGAGGGACAGGGGGTACAATGAGCAGTTCTTC.

This clone was detected only a few times. The chain is built from TRBV30 and TRBJ1-2; the D gene is possibly TRBD1 (5 bases). Germline CDR1 reads GTSNPN; CDR2 reads SVGIG (reference sequence). Trimming took 4 bases from V and 4 from J, leaving 10 bases between them. The CDR3 covers 12 residues. Here the CDR3 DNA reads TGTGCCTGGAACAGGCGGAGCTATGGCTACACCTTC. It translates to CAWNRRSYGYTF.

This clone was counted between two and nine times. This chain connects TRBV4-2 to TRBJ1-2; 7 bases fit TRBD1. V lost 3 bases, J lost 8 bases, and 9 bases stayed unmatched. The CDR3 is made up of 14 amino acids. The germline gives CDR1 LGHNA, CDR2 YNFKEQ. The CDR3 nucleotides read TGTGCCAGCAGCCACTCGGACAGGCTTGACGGCTACACCTTC. Amino acid sequence: CASSHSDRLDGYTF.

The CDR3 loop reads CSVLGGNQYGYTF. DNA of the CDR3: TGCAGCGTTTTAGGGGGGAACCAATATGGCTACACCTTC. The chain is built from TRBV29-1 and TRBJ1-2; D perhaps matches TRBD1 (6 bases). The CDR3 spans 13 residues. V was clipped by 5 bases and J by 5 bases, with 15 bases between them. Looked up from germline, CDR1 is SQVTM and CDR2 is ANQGSEA.

The genes are TRBV4-1 and TRBJ1-6; the match to TRBD1 covers 9 bases. The CDR3 covers 19 residues. The V gene end was trimmed by 1 base and the J gene end by 6 bases; junction bases not matched to a gene: 13. Germline V gene data show CDR1 as MGHRA and CDR2 as YSYEKL. The CDR3 is CASSQGADLSGQGNSPLHF. The CDR3 bases are TGCGCCAGCAGCCAAGGGGCGGATTTGTCGGGACAGGGTAATTCACCCCTCCACTTT.

The chain joins TRBV7-2 to TRBJ1-6; D is undetermined. The CDR3 has 14 amino acids. The V and J ends lost 1 base and 8 bases respectively, with 9 bases between them. Germline CDR1 is SGHTA and CDR2 is FQGNSA. The CDR3 region has the DNA TGTGCCAGCAGCTTAGGGCGGAGTTATTCACCCCTCCACTTT. Protein product: CASSLGRSYSPLHF.

This clone was recorded once. The CDR3 sequence is CASRQGWGGMDTQYF. CDR3 bases: TGTGCCAGCAGGCAGGGCTGGGGGGGTATGGATACGCAGTATTTT. The J gene is TRBJ2-3, the V gene TRBV7-6; 7 bases match TRBD2. The CDR3 totals 15 residues. Germline V gene lookup returns CDR1 SGHVS and CDR2 FNYEAQ. The V and J ends lost 6 bases and 6 bases, in that order; junction bases with no gene match: 12.

The chain carries TRBV5-6 and TRBJ1-2; D might be TRBD1 (5 bases). Germline V gives CDR1 SGHDT, CDR2 YYEEEE. Trimming shortened V by 0 bases and J by 5 bases, and 17 bases separated the two germline ends. CDR3 length: 16 residues. Here the CDR3 reads CASSLGFQGFSYGYTF. CDR3 DNA: TGTGCCAGCAGCTTGGGGTTTCAGGGATTTTCTTATGGCTACACCTTC.

This chain joins TRBV7-9 and TRBJ2-1; 10 bases fit TRBD2. The germline CDR1 and CDR2 sequences are SEHNR and FQNEAQ (reference sequence). The V gene end was trimmed by 3 bases and the J gene end by 10 bases; junction bases not matched to a gene: 9. This CDR3 is built from 15 residues. The CDR3 DNA reads TGTGCCAGCAGCTTGGGAGCGGGGGGGCCGCTAGAGCAGTTCTTC. This codes for CASSLGAGGPLEQFF. Looking up the rest from reference TRBV7-9 and TRBJ2-1 gives the full variable domain: DTGVSQNPRHKITKRGQNVTFRCDPISEHNRLYWYRQTLGQGPEFLTYFQNEAQLEKSRLLSDRFSAERPKGSFSTLEIQRTEQGDSAMYLCASSLGAGGPLEQFFGPGTRLTVL.

The J gene is TRBJ1-1, the V gene TRBV5-5; D is undetermined. The CDR3 totals 14 residues. Trimming took 3 bases from V and 2 from J, leaving 11 bases between them. Looked up from germline, CDR1 is SGHKS and CDR2 is YYEKEE (reference sequence). The CDR3 DNA is TGTGCCAGCAGCTCTACAGTGAGAAACACTGAAGCTTTCTTT. Translated: CASSSTVRNTEAFF.

The chain joins TRBV7-3 to TRBJ1-1, with D perhaps matching TRBD1 (5 bases). With 8 bases removed from V and 0 bases from J, the gap between germline ends came to 10 bases. The V gene's germline CDR1 is SGHTA and CDR2 FQGTGA. The CDR3 has 13 residues. CDR3 coding DNA: TGTGCCAGCTCCGAGGGGATGAACACTGAAGCTTTCTTT. It codes for CASSEGMNTEAFF.

The genes are TRBV18 and TRBJ2-2, with a tentative D call TRBD1 (6 bases). V was trimmed by 1 base and J by 1 base, leaving 7 bases between them. There are 15 residues in the CDR3. CDR1 and CDR2 from the germline V gene are KGHSH and LQKENI. CDR3 amino acids: CASSPQTGNTGELFF. Written as DNA, the CDR3 is TGTGCCAGCTCACCACAGACAGGGAACACCGGGGAGCTGTTTTTT.